The sequence of this T cell receptor (beta chain) was determined in a study of cytomegalovirus exposure and HLA in healthy donors. General study results and limits: In a later analysis, compared with equally common non-associated chains, HLA-associated beta chains were more expanded. It is likely that the observed cluster of highly shared sequence variants was a sequencing artifact. According to the study, approximately 150 TCR beta chains were cytomegalovirus-associated.

Notes on this clone: Its antigen is not identified. A read error may produce the germline difference seen at one junction end.

PCR amplification relied on 60 Vbeta primers (plus 13 Jbeta primers). Profiling relied on immunoSEQ multiplex PCR, and the TCRdb table lists in-frame clones only, not all of them. The repertoire includes about 130,000 clones, 75% to 85% of them detected once, and around 2.5% sits in the top ten. CDR3 size: 16 residues. Germline CDR1 SGHDT, CDR2 YYEEEE. The sequence was collected from a man aged 25 to 40 in good health and CMV-seronegative. This sequence joins TRBV5-6 and TRBJ1-5; D not certain. The sequencing input was PBMCs. The CDR3 bases are TGTGCCAGCAGCTCTTCGGGTCGGATTAGCAATCAGCCCCAGAATTTT. As protein: CASSSSGRISNQPQNF.